This T cell receptor (beta chain) was sequenced during a study of cytomegalovirus exposure and HLA in healthy donors. Study conclusions and caveats: Follow-up analysis later connected one missense variant in DCLRE1C with trimming of TCR beta V- and J-genes.

A remark on this clone: The antigen remains undetermined.

Donors were ostensibly healthy at sampling, although undocumented immune exposures were probable. The length of the CDR3 is 15 residues. PCR employed 60 Vbeta and 13 Jbeta primers. Produced via immunoSEQ multiplex PCR; TCRdb's table is partial and in-frame only. This sample yields over 65,000 clones, of which approximately 78% are seen a single time; around 6.3% belongs to the top ten. This TCR derives from a human donor in good health. The V call is TRBV12-2, the J call TRBJ1-4; the table assigns TRBD1, which was not confirmed against the DNA. TRBV12-2 is termed a pseudogene. Material: PBMCs. Here the CDR3 reads CASRLEGGLKEKLFF. The CDR3 nucleotides read TGTGCAAGTCGGCTTGAAGGGGGCCTTAAGGAAAAACTGTTTTTT.